These 12 T cell receptor beta chains were sequenced from one sample in a study of tumor-infiltrating lymphocytes in primary liver carcinoma. Unsorted whole blood supplied the RNA, and germline DNA was extracted too. The input was 450 to 550 ng total RNA; TCR beta cDNA was made from it with a constant-region primer. Construction of TCR beta libraries relied on three successive nested multiplex PCR rounds employing slightly modified ARM-PCR. The first two PCR rounds used TRBV1-TRBV30 primers with a Cbeta primer, about 9 cycles each. TCRdb independently ran MiXCR on the multiplex PCR reads; one entry per CDR3 protein. The sample has hundreds of thousands of distinct CDR3 sequences, around three fifths seen once. The sample consisted of peripheral blood. The receptors come from a man aged 35-49 years with primary liver carcinoma and hepatitis B virus infection.

This clonotype is a singleton in its sample. Sequence at one end of the junction differs from germline and may be a read error. The rearrangement links TRBV29-1 to TRBJ1-1; D is perhaps TRBD1 (6 bases). The CDR3 loop spans 15 amino acids. Germline assignment: CDR1 SQVTM and CDR2 ANQGSEA. CDR3 region: CSVAPGRGMNTEAFF. CDR3 nucleotide sequence: TGCAGCGTTGCCCCAGGGAGGGGGATGAACACTGAAGCCTTCTTT.

In regard to this clonotype: Relative to the germline gene, one junction end is altered; a read error may explain this. The chain combines TRBV29-1 with TRBJ1-1; weak D call: TRBD1 (5 bases). The CDR3 contains 13 residues. Per the germline V gene, CDR1 is SQVTM and CDR2 is ANQGSEA. CDR3 coding DNA: TGCAGCGTTCTTACTGACAGCTCCATTGAAGCCTTCTTT. Translation gives CSVLTDSSIEAFF.

As to this clonotype: The junction departs from germline at one end; a sequencing error may be responsible. The chain links TRBV10-3 to TRBJ2-2; TRBD2 matches 7 bases. The CDR3 sequence is 16 residues long. Germline CDR1 and CDR2: ENHRY and SYGVKD. CDR3 DNA sequence: TGTGCCATCAGTGACATACGAGACAGCCGGGGCGGGGGGCTGTTTTTT. Translating gives CAISDIRDSRGGGLFF.

The chain links TRBV20-1 to TRBJ1-1; D possibly corresponds to TRBD1 (6 bases). The CDR3 is 12 amino acids. Germline V gene sequence: CDR1 DFQATT, CDR2 SNEGSKA (reference sequence). V was clipped by 7 bases and J by 11 bases, with 20 bases between them. CDR3 nucleotides: TGCAGTGTTCTGCAAGTGGGGGCGGTGGCTTTCTTT. Translated: CSVLQVGAVAFF.

As regards this clonotype: A much larger clone differs from this one at a single base, so this may be a read error. The V call is TRBV29-1, the J call TRBJ2-1, with 14 bases fitting TRBD2. The CDR3 is made up of 14 amino acids. The junction had 5 bases not matched to a gene; V was cut back by 5 bases and J by 8 bases. The germline V gene has CDR1 SQVTM and CDR2 ANQGSEA. The CDR3 loop reads CSVRGGLAGDEQFF. CDR3 in DNA: TGCAGCGTTAGGGGGGGACTAGCGGGAGATGAGCAGTTCTTC.

Worth noting for this clonotype: As the CDR3 is not closed by the conserved phenylalanine or tryptophan, this likely results from a read error. V usage is TRBV4-3 and J usage is TRBJ1-6; D unresolved. Germline V gene sequence: CDR1 LGHNA, CDR2 YSLEER. The V and J ends lost 3 bases and 7 bases respectively, with 16 bases between them. The CDR3 covers 16 residues. For the CDR3, the DNA is TGCGCCAGCAGCCATCAAGCGGGGAGTGGGAATTCACCCCTCCACTAT. The encoded protein is CASSHQAGSGNSPLHY.

Concerning this clonotype itself: At one of its ends the junction is not consistent with the germline gene, which may arise from a read error. This rearrangement joins TRBV29-1 to TRBJ2-7; D possibly corresponds to TRBD1 (6 bases). Germline CDR1 is SQVTM and CDR2 is ANQGSEA. The length of the CDR3 is 13 residues. CDR3 in DNA: TGCAGCGCTGAGAGGACAGCTTTTGGGGAGCAATACTTC. Its translation is CSAERTAFGEQYF.

This clonotype was found many times. The rearrangement joins TRBV6-2 or TRBV6-3 to TRBJ2-7, with a weak D call TRBD2 (5 bases). V lost 6 bases and J 7 bases, leaving 19 bases between the germline ends. CDR1 is MNHEY and CDR2 is SVGEGT in the germline V gene. The CDR3 length is 14 residues. CDR3 amino acids: CASSLIPIPGEQYF. DNA for the CDR3: TGTGCCAGCAGCCTGATCCCGATCCCGGGGGAGCAGTACTTC.

Concerning this clonotype: This clone may be a read error of a much larger clone one base away. J is TRBJ2-7 and V is TRBV4-2, with 8 bases fitting TRBD1. The CDR3 is 14 residues long. Germline V gene lookup returns CDR1 LGHNA and CDR2 YNFKEQ. CDR3 loop: CASSQRQGSYVQYF. DNA for the CDR3: TGTGCCAGCAGCCAGCGACAGGGGTCCTACGTGCAGTACTTC.

This clonotype was detected only a few times. A read error may explain this, as a much larger clone is one base away. This chain connects TRBV29-1 to TRBJ1-2; the match to TRBD1 covers 7 bases. Germline V gene sequence: CDR1 SQVTM, CDR2 ANQGSEA. The CDR3 is 13 residues long. CDR3 sequence (DNA): TGCGGCGTTGAAGGAGGGGGCGGGGGTGGCTACACCTTC. It encodes CGVEGGGGGGYTF.

For this clonotype: This may stem from a read error, because a much larger clone lies one nucleotide away. The CDR3 DNA follows: TGTGCCAGCAGCCAAGCGGCAGCACTAGCCAAAAACATTCAGTACTTC. As protein: CASSQAAALAKNIQYF. The chain employs TRBV4-2 and TRBJ2-4; no clear D. The CDR3 runs to 16 residues. CDR1 LGHNA and CDR2 YNFKEQ come from the germline V gene. Trimming left V 1 base short and J 0 bases short, with 10 bases between.

The chain has TRBV7-9 and TRBJ2-7, with 9 bases lining up with TRBD2. The CDR3 consists of 14 residues. The trim removed 5 bases at V and 0 bases at J, leaving 2 bases unmatched. Per the germline V gene, CDR1 is SEHNR and CDR2 is FQNEAQ (reference sequence). The CDR3 bases are TGTGCCAGCAGCCGGGGACTAGCCTCCTACGAGCAGTACTTC. It yields the protein CASSRGLASYEQYF.